The present T cell receptor beta chain was sequenced within a study of T cells in localized non-small cell lung cancer (dated by TCRdb to 2018 to 2020). Turning to the overall study: Comparing tumors with uninvolved tumor-adjacent lungs, the study looked at the T cell repertoires of fewer than 250 patients with early-stage NSCLC. The cohort comprised roughly 240 treatment-naïve NSCLC patients with resected, localized lung tumors. NSCLC patients had a mean age of approximately 66 years, and around 130 were male and 107 female.

The immunoSEQ Assay was used to sequence TCR beta CDR3 regions from DNA. Per the source publication's procedure: T cell density was computed as TCR beta template counts normalized to usable DNA estimated by amplifying housekeeping genes. Using the preseqR package, richness was estimated by extrapolating to 120,000 templates for tissue samples and 400,000 templates for PBMC samples. Clonality was calculated as one minus Pielou's evenness. Tissue-enriched TCRs were identified by differential abundance testing using productive amino-acid clonotypes, minimum total count 5 and alpha 0.1. Repertoire overlap between compartments was quantified with the Jaccard Index and Morisita Overlap Index. GLIPH clustered TCR beta CDR3s with public tetramer-defined viral CDR3s; viral motifs required at least three viral sequences plus V-gene enrichment. Entries here come from immuneACCESS through TCRdb and include only in-frame sequences with V and J called. Some clones fail to appear in such tables; in the studies checked, an unresolved V gene covers under half of the shortfall, and the cause of the remainder is unknown. D and trimming were read from the DNA, whereas the V and J calls and clone size are those reported in that table. For this sample the table gives around 41,000 clones, of which approximately 80% were detected only once. About 8% of the sample is taken by the ten largest.

The full study reports these points: Longer overall survival was associated with higher blood T cell density, whereas shorter survival was associated with higher adjacent-lung clonality. Because the study design was exploratory, TCR variables were selected using unadjusted p-values without false-discovery rate correction. The highest T cell clonality was observed in uninvolved tumor-adjacent lung, where clonality exceeded that of tumor, suggesting that antigenic responses were more focused in uninvolved tumor-adjacent lung. Because multi-region tumor sequencing was not done, intratumor heterogeneity could not be ruled out. A median of around 50 of the top 100 tumor clones turned up in the paired uninvolved adjacent lung, and about 28 of those clones also ranked among the top 100 of that same adjacent lung.

In the case of this clone: There is no known antigen for this receptor. No base quality information exists; no much larger clone differs at one position.

From the cysteine up to the phenylalanine, the CDR3 has a length of 15 residues. Only CDR3 DNA remains: 45 bases, in frame from the first base. The germline V gene encodes CDR1 SGHDN and CDR2 FVKESK. V loses 4 bases, J loses 5 bases, and the germline ends lie 14 bases apart. At diagnosis, tumor, uninvolved tumor-adjacent lung and peripheral blood were collected and then preserved as a mix of FFPE and fresh-frozen material. For TCR repertoire profiling, blood samples were analyzed in the form of peripheral blood mononuclear cells. The receptor comes from a man between 40 and 70 years old with stage II lung adenocarcinoma. The sequencing here drew on PBMCs, taken before any cancer treatment. The chain was built from TRBV14 and TRBJ2-2; the D gene is possibly TRBD1 or TRBD2, with 6 bases matching each. The CDR3 protein is CASSLGGLWTGELFF. The nucleotides are TGTGCCAGCAGCCTGGGGGGCCTATGGACCGGGGAGCTGTTTTTT.